This paragraph reports one T cell receptor beta chain. Its antigen is not known. The data derive from a study of cytomegalovirus exposure and HLA in healthy donors. 13 Jbeta primers and 60 Vbeta primers were used for the PCR. Data came from immunoSEQ multiplex PCR; TCRdb stores just in-frame clones and leaves some out. The profile covers 80,000 to 100,000 clones, with roughly 73% appearing a single time and under 4.5% taken by the ten largest. Overall study findings and caveats: A highly shared variant cluster was judged a likely technical artifact.

It was healthy bone marrow donors who served as donors. The germline gives CDR1 SGHDN, CDR2 FVKESK. The CDR3 contains 13 residues. Between the trimmed V and J ends, which lost 2 bases and 4 bases, there was a span of 9 bases. This receptor was taken from a man between 40 and 49 years old in good health and CMV-seronegative. The V call is TRBV14, the J call TRBJ2-7; a weak D match, TRBD1 (6 bases). Sequencing used PBMCs. Written as DNA, the CDR3 is TGTGCCAGCAGCCAAACCCAGGGGTACGAGCAGTACTTC. It is translated as CASSQTQGYEQYF.